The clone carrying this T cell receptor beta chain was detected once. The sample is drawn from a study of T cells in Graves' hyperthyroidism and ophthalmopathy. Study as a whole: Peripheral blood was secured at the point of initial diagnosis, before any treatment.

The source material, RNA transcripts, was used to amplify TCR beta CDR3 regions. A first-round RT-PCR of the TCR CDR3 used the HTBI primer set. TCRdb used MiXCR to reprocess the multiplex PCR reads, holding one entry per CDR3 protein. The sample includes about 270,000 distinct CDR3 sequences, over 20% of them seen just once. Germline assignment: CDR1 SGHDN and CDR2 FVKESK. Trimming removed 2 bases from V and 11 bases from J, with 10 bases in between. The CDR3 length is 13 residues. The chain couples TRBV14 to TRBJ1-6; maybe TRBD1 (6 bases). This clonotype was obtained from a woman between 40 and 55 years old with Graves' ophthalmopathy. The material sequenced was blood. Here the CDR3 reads CASSQQGSAPLHF. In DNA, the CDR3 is TGTGCCAGCAGCCAACAGGGGAGTGCACCCCTCCACTTT.